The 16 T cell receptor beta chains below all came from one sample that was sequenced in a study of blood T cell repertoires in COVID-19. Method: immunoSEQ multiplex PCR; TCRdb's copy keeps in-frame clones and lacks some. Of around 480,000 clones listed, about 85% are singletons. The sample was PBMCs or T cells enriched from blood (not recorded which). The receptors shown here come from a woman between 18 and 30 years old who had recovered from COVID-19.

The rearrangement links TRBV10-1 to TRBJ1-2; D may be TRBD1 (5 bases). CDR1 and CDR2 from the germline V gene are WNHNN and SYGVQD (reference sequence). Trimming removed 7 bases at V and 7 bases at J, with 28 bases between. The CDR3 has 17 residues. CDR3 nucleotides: TGCGCCAGCACATCACCGATACCTAGACAGCAAAGGGGTGGCTACACCTTC. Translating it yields CASTSPIPRQQRGGYTF.

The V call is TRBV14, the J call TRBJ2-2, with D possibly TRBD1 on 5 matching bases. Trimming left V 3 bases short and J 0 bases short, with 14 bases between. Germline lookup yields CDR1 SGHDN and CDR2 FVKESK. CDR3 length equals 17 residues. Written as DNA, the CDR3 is TGTGCCAGCAGCCAGTATAGGGGTTCCTCGAACACCGGGGAGCTGTTTTTT. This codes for CASSQYRGSSNTGELFF.

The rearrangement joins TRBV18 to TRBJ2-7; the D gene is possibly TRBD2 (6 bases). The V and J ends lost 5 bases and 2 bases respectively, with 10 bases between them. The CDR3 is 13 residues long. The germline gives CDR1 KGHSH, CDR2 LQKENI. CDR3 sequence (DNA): TGTGCCAGCTCAGACGGAGGGGCCTACGAGCAGTACTTC. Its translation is CASSDGGAYEQYF.

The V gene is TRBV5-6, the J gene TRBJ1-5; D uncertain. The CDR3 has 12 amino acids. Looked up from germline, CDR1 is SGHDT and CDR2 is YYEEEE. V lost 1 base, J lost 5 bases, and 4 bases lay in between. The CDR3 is CASSLLDQPQHF. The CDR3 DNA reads TGTGCCAGCAGCTTGTTAGATCAGCCCCAGCATTTT.

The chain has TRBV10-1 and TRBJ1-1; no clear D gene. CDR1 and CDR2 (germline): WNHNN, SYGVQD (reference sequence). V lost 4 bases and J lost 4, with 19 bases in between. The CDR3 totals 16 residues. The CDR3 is CASSGREKVISTEAFF. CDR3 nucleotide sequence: TGCGCCAGCAGTGGGAGGGAAAAGGTTATATCCACTGAAGCTTTCTTT.

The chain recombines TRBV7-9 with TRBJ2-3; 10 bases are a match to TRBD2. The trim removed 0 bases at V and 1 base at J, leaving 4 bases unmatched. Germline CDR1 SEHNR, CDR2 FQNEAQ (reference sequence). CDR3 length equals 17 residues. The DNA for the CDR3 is TGTGCCAGCAGCTTAGCTAGCGGGGGGTTCGGCACAGATACGCAGTATTTT. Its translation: CASSLASGGFGTDTQYF. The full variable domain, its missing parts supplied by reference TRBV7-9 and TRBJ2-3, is DTGVSQNPRHKITKRGQNVTFRCDPISEHNRLYWYRQTLGQGPEFLTYFQNEAQLEKSRLLSDRFSAERPKGSFSTLEIQRTEQGDSAMYLCASSLASGGFGTDTQYFGPGTRLTVL.

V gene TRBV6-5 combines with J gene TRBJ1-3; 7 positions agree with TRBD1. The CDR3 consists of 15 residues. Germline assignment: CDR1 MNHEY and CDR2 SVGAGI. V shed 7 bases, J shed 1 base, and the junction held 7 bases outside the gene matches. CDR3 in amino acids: CASIRIQGSGNTIYF. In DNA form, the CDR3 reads TGTGCCAGCATCCGAATACAGGGGTCTGGAAACACCATATATTTT.

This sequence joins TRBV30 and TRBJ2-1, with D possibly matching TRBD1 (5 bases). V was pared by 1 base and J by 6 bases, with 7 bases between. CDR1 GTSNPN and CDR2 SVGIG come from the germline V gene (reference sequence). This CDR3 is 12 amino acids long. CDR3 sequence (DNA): TGTGCCTGGAGTGCTCAGGGCAATGAGCAGTTCTTC. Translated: CAWSAQGNEQFF.

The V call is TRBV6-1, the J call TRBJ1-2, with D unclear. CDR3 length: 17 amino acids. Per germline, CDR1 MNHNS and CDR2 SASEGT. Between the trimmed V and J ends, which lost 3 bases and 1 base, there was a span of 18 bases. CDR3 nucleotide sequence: TGTGCCAGCAGTGACGGGTCGATGGGAGTCAATAACTATGGCTACACCTTC. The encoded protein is CASSDGSMGVNNYGYTF.

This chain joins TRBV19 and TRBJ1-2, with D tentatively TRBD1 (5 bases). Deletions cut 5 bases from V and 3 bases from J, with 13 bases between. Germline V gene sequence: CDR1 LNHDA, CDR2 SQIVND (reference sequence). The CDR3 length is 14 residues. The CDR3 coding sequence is TGTGCCAGTAGTGTGCAGGGCATAGACTATGGCTACACCTTC. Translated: CASSVQGIDYGYTF.

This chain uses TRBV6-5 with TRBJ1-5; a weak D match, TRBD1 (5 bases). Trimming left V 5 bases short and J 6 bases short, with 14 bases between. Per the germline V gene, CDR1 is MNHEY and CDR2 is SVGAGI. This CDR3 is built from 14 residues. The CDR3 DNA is TGTGCCAGCAGTAGTTCGCCGGGGGGTCAGCCCCAGCATTTT. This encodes CASSSSPGGQPQHF.

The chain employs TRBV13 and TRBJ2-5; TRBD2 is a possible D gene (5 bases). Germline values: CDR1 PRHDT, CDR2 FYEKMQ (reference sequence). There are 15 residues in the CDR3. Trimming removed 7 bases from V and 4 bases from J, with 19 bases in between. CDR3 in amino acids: CASTKDPGIGETQYF. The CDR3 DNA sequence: TGTGCCAGCACCAAAGACCCGGGGATCGGAGAGACCCAGTACTTC. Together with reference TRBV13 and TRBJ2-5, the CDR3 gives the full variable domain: AAGVIQSPRHLIKEKRETATLKCYPIPRHDTVYWYQQGPGQDPQFLISFYEKMQSDKGSIPDRFSAQQFSDYHSELNMSSLELGDSALYFCASTKDPGIGETQYFGPGTRLLVL.

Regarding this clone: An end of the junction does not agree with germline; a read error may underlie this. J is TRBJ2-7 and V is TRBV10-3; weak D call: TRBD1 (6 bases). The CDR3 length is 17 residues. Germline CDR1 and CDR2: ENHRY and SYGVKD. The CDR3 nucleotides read TGTGCCATCAGGAAGACCGACCGGGACAAAATCTCCCACGAGCAGTACTTC. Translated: CAIRKTDRDKISHEQYF.

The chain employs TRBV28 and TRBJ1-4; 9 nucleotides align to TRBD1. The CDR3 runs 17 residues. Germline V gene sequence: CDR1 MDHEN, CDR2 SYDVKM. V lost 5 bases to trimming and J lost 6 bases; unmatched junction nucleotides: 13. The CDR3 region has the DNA TGTGCCAGCAGTGATTCACGAGGGGGGACAGGGTATGAAAAACTGTTTTTT. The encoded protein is CASSDSRGGTGYEKLFF.

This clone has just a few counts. This CDR3 reads CAWSKGNGYEQYF. For the CDR3, the DNA is TGTGCCTGGAGTAAGGGGAATGGCTACGAGCAGTACTTC. This rearrangement joins TRBV30 to TRBJ2-7; possibly TRBD1 for D (5 bases). V gave up 2 bases and J gave up 3 bases, with 11 bases separating them. Per germline, CDR1 GTSNPN and CDR2 SVGIG (reference sequence). The CDR3 runs 13 residues.

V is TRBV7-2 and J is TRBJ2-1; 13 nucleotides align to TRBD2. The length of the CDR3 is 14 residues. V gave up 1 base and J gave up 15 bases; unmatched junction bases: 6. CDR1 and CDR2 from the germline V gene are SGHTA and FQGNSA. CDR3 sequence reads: CASSLETSGGPSFF. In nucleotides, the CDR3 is TGTGCCAGCAGCTTAGAGACTAGCGGGGGGCCTTCGTTCTTC. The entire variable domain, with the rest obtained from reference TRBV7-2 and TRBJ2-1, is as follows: GAGVSQSPSNKVTEKGKDVELRCDPISGHTALYWYRQSLGQGLEFLIYFQGNSAPDKSGLPSDRFSAERTGGSVSTLTIQRTQQEDSAVYLCASSLETSGGPSFFGPGTRLTVL.